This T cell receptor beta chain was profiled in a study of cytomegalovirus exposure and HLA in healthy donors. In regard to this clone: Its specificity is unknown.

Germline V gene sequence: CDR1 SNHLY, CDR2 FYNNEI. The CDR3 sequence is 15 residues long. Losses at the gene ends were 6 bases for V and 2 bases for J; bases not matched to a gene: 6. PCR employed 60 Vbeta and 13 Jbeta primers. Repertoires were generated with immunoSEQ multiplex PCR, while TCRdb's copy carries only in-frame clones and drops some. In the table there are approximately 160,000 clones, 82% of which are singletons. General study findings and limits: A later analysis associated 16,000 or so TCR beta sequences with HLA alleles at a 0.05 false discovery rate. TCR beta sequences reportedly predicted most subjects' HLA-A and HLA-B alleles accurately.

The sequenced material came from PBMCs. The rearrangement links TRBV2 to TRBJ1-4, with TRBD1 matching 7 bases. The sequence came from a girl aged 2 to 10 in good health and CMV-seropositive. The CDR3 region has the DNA TGTGCCAGCAGAGGTTTAGGGGGCACTAATGAAAAACTGTTTTTT. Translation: CASRGLGGTNEKLFF.